This entry describes one TCR beta chain. What it binds is unknown. These data are taken from a study of T cell responses to AZD1222 COVID-19 vaccine. Generated by immunoSEQ multiplex PCR, the TCRdb table keeps only in-frame clones and is missing some. The sample carries around 150,000 clones, roughly 90% recorded once. Study results and caveats: The repertoires were collected only after the peak T cell response. Possibly, clonal diversity was underestimated; donors were largely white British and included more females. After two AZD1222 doses, spike-specific TCR breadth and depth rose versus day 0. Among vaccine-associated CD4 TCRs, coverage spanned spike, with dominance at 160-218 and 743-854.

Sequencing used peripheral blood, obtained on day 0 of AZD1222 vaccination. The clonotype comes from an adult in good health.

In DNA, the CDR3 is TGTGCCAGCAGCGTTCAGGGGGCCACTGAAGCTTTCTTT. It codes for CASSVQGATEAFF. This chain connects TRBV7-9 to TRBJ1-1, with 8 bases that match TRBD1. CDR3 length: 13 amino acids. Germline V gene lookup returns CDR1 SEHNR and CDR2 FQNEAQ (reference sequence). Losses at the gene ends were 5 bases for V and 4 bases for J; bases not matched to a gene: 3.